This TCR beta chain was sequenced for a study of shared clonotypes between healthy human individuals. Study background: A donor's plate count was three for CD4 naive and three for CD4 memory; CD8 naive had two and CD8 memory one.

The table came from immunoSEQ multiplex PCR; TCRdb's copy has only in-frame clones and leaves some out. Among about 1,900,000 clones listed, approximately 94% were seen once. The naive CD8 subset, CD45RO-negative cells positively selected for CCR7, excluded terminally differentiated effector memory CD45RA+ cells. The sequencing input was naive CD8+ T cells sorted from blood. This TCR derives from a man between 18 and 29 years old in good health.

The CDR3 coding sequence is TGTGCCAGCAGTTTATCGGGACAGGAAAATCAGCCCCAGCATTTT. Translated, it gives CASSLSGQENQPQHF. This chain links TRBV27 with TRBJ1-5, with 8 bases identical to TRBD1. The CDR3 extends over 15 amino acids. J gave up 4 bases and V 0 bases, and 2 bases lay outside the gene matches. Germline assignment: CDR1 MNHEY and CDR2 SMNVEV (reference sequence).